The 12 T cell receptor beta chains given below trace back to one sample, sequenced in a study of blood T cells in healthy people across ages. A second PCR of roughly 7 to 11 cycles used a sample-barcoded 5' primer and a J-beta primer mix. TCRdb passed the 5' RACE reads through MiXCR, listing each CDR3 protein once. The profile shows about 1.8 million distinct CDR3 sequences, about 50% of them singletons. Source material: blood. These receptor sequences come from a middle-aged woman in good health.

Note on this clonotype: At one of its ends the junction is not consistent with the germline gene, which may arise from a read error. The chain links TRBV6-2 or TRBV6-3 to TRBJ1-2; D is unclear. Germline CDR1 reads MNHEY; CDR2 reads SVGEGT. The CDR3 covers 12 residues. The CDR3 reads CASSLIDYGYTF. CDR3 coding DNA: TGTGCCAGCAGTTTGATAGACTATGGCTACACCTTT.

This clonotype was counted a few times. The rearrangement uses TRBV7-2 and TRBJ1-4; D is perhaps TRBD1 (6 bases). This CDR3 comprises 15 residues. With 2 bases removed from V and 6 bases from J, the gap between germline ends came to 13 bases. The germline V gene has CDR1 SGHTA and CDR2 FQGNSA. CDR3 sequence reads: CASSLTQGLYEKLFF. CDR3 DNA sequence: TGTGCCAGCAGCTTAACCCAGGGGTTATATGAAAAACTGTTTTTT.

The V gene is TRBV4-2, the J gene TRBJ2-7; 7 nucleotides align to TRBD2. The CDR3 runs to 16 residues. The germline CDR1 and CDR2 sequences are LGHNA and YNFKEQ. The V and J ends lost 1 base and 7 bases, in that order; junction bases with no gene match: 13. The CDR3 spells CASSQGRTRDNNEQYF. For the CDR3, the DNA is TGTGCCAGCAGCCAAGGTCGGACTAGAGATAACAATGAGCAGTACTTC.

This clonotype was picked up many times. The V and J genes are TRBV12-3 or TRBV12-4 and TRBJ2-5; D unresolved. This CDR3 contains 14 residues. Trimming pared 7 bases from V and 1 base from J, leaving 13 bases between. Here the CDR3 DNA reads TGTGCCAGCACCCTATCCGGGTCCCAAGAGACCCAGTACTTC. This gives the protein CASTLSGSQETQYF.

The V gene is TRBV20-1, the J gene TRBJ2-3; possible D gene TRBD2, 6 bases. The CDR3 has 13 amino acids. The germline V gene encodes CDR1 DFQATT and CDR2 SNEGSKA (reference sequence). The ends were cut back, 0 bases at V and 5 bases at J, with 9 bases in the middle. The CDR3 region has the DNA TGCAGTGCTAGAGATGGGCGGGGAGATACGCAGTATTTT. It codes for CSARDGRGDTQYF.

The gene calls are TRBV6-2 or TRBV6-3 and TRBJ2-5, with D uncertain. The CDR3 is 13 residues long. With 2 bases removed from V and 3 bases from J, the gap between germline ends came to 7 bases. Germline values: CDR1 MNHEY, CDR2 SVGEGT. CDR3: CASSYIGKETQYF. In DNA form, the CDR3 reads TGTGCCAGCAGTTACATAGGAAAAGAGACCCAGTACTTC.

The chain uses TRBV10-3 and TRBJ1-2; D remains unclear. The CDR3 sequence is 14 residues long. In germline, CDR1 is ENHRY, CDR2 SYGVKD. The ends were cut back, 4 bases at V and 0 bases at J, with 9 bases in the middle. CDR3 amino acids: CAISGAESNYGYTF. CDR3 DNA: TGTGCCATCAGTGGCGCAGAATCTAACTATGGCTACACCTTC.

V is TRBV9 and J is TRBJ1-6; D possibly corresponds to TRBD1 (5 bases). The CDR3 is made up of 13 amino acids. Germline V lookup: CDR1 SGDLS, CDR2 YYNGEE. Trimming shortened V by 3 bases and J by 7 bases, and 8 bases separated the two germline ends. The CDR3 loop is CASSAGGNSPLHF. For the CDR3, the DNA is TGTGCCAGCAGCGCGGGGGGAAATTCACCCCTCCACTTT.

The table lists this clonotype with a few counts. The chain couples TRBV12-3 or TRBV12-4 to TRBJ1-1; D gene uncertain. Trimming stripped 8 bases from V and 3 bases from J, with 19 bases between. The CDR3 sequence is 15 residues long. In nucleotides, the CDR3 is TGTGCCAGCGTCCCGCGCATTTCCCCCGACACTGAAGCTTTCTTT. Protein: CASVPRISPDTEAFF.

This chain links TRBV7-9 with TRBJ2-7; TRBD1 matches at 8 bases. After removal of 8 bases from V and 0 bases from J, the junction contained 9 bases not matched to a gene. The CDR3 runs 15 residues. Germline-derived CDR1 and CDR2 are SEHNR and FQNEAQ (reference sequence). The CDR3, as DNA: TGTGCCAGCGAGCCGGACAGGGCAAGCTCCTACGAGCAGTACTTC. It translates to CASEPDRASSYEQYF. Full variable domain (missing parts from reference TRBV7-9 and TRBJ2-7): DTGVSQNPRHKITKRGQNVTFRCDPISEHNRLYWYRQTLGQGPEFLTYFQNEAQLEKSRLLSDRFSAERPKGSFSTLEIQRTEQGDSAMYLCASEPDRASSYEQYFGPGTRLTVT.

The table lists this clonotype with a count of one. The chain uses TRBV6-5 and TRBJ1-2; D remains unclear. V was shortened by 0 bases and J by 5 bases, with 7 bases between the two germline ends. There are 13 residues in the CDR3. CDR1 is MNHEY, CDR2 SVGAGI, per germline. The CDR3 DNA reads TGTGCCAGCAGTTACTCCGACACATATGGCTACACCTTC. Protein: CASSYSDTYGYTF.

The chain employs TRBV29-1 and TRBJ2-1, with D possibly being TRBD1 (5 bases). The germline gives CDR1 SQVTM, CDR2 ANQGSEA. The CDR3 has 13 amino acids. V was shortened by 1 base and J by 3 bases, with 7 bases between the two germline ends. Here the CDR3 DNA reads TGCAGCGTTGAAGGCCAGGGCTACAATGAGCAGTTCTTC. Protein sequence: CSVEGQGYNEQFF.